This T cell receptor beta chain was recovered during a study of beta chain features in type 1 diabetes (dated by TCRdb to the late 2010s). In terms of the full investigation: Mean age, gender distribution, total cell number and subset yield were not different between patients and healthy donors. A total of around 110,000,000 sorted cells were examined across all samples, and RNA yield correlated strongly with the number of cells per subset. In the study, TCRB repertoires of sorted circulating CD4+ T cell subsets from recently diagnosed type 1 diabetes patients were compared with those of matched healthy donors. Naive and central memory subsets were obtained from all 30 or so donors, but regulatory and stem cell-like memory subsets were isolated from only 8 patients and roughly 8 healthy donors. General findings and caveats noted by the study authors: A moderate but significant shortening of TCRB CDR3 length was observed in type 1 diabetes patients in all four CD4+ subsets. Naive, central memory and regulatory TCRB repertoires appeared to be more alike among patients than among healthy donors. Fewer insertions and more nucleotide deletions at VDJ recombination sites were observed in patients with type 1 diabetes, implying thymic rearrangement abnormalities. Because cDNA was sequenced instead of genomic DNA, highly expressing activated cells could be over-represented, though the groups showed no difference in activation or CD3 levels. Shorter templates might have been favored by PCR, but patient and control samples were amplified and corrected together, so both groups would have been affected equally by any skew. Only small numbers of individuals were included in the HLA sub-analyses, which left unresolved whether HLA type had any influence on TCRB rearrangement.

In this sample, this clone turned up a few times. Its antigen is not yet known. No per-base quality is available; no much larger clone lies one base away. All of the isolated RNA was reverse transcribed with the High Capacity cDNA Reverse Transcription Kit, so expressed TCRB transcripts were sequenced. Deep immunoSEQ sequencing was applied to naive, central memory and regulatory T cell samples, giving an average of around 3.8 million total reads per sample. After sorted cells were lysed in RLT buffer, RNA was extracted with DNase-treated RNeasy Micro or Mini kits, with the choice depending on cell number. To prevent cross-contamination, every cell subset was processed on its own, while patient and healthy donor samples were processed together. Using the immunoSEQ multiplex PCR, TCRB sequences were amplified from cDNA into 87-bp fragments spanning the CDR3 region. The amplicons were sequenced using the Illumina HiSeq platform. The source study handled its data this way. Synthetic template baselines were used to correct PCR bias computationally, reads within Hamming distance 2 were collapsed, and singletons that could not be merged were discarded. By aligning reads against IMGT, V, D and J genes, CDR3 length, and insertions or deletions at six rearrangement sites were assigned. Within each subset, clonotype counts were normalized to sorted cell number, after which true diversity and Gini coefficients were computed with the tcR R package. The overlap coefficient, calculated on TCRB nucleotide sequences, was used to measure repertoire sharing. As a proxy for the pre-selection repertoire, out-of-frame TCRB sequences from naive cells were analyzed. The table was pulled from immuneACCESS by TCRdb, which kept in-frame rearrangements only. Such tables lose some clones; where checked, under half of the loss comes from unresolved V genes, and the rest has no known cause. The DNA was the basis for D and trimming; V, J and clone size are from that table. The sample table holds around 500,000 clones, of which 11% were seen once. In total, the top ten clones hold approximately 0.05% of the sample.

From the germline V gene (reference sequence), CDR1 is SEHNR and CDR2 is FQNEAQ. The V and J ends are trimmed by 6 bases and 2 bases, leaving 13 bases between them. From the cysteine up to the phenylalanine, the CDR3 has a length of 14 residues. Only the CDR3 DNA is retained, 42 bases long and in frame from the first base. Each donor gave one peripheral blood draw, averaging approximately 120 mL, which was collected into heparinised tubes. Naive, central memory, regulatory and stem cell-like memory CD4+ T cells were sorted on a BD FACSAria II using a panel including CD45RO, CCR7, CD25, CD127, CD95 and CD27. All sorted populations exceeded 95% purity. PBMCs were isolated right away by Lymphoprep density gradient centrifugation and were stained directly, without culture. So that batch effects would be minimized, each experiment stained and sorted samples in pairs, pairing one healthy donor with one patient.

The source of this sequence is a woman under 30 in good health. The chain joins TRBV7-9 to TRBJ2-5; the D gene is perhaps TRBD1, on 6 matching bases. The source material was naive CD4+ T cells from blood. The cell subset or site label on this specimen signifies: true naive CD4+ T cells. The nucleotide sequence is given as TGTGCCAGCAGTCCACAAGGGGGACAAGAGACCCAGTACTTC. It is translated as CASSPQGGQETQYF. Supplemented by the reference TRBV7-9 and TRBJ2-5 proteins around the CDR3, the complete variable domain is DTGVSQNPRHKITKRGQNVTFRCDPISEHNRLYWYRQTLGQGPEFLTYFQNEAQLEKSRLLSDRFSAERPKGSFSTLEIQRTEQGDSAMYLCASSPQGGQETQYFGPGTRLLVL.